This T cell receptor beta chain was recovered during a study of T-cell memory formation after mild COVID-19. Whole-study context: The TCR clusters were mostly specific to one donor.

Findings and caveats of the study: Clones shrinking between day 15 and 85 showed a balanced CD4/CD8 split, and those that grew later tilted toward CD4+. The CD4+ clones that contracted clustered mainly within CM and EM, and the CD8+ clones concentrated in EMRA.

Germline CDR1 is KGHSH and CDR2 is LQKENI. V was clipped by 3 bases and J by 6 bases, with 15 bases between them. CDR3 length: 15 residues. This clonotype appeared a few times. The target antigen is unknown. A single record per CDR3 protein comes from TCRdb applying MiXCR to the 5' RACE reads. The sample records approximately 300,000 distinct CDR3 sequences, approximately 15% being singletons. The TCR comes from a man aged 18 to 30 who had mild COVID-19 (a few samples of this study predate the infection). Cell type and time point are not known. What was sequenced was PBMCs or a T cell subset sorted from them (not recorded which). This chain joins TRBV18 and TRBJ2-4, with a possible D match to TRBD1 (5 bases). This chain's CDR3 is CASSPDSGHLNIQYF. The CDR3 DNA follows: TGTGCCAGCTCACCGGATTCTGGACACTTAAACATTCAGTACTTC.